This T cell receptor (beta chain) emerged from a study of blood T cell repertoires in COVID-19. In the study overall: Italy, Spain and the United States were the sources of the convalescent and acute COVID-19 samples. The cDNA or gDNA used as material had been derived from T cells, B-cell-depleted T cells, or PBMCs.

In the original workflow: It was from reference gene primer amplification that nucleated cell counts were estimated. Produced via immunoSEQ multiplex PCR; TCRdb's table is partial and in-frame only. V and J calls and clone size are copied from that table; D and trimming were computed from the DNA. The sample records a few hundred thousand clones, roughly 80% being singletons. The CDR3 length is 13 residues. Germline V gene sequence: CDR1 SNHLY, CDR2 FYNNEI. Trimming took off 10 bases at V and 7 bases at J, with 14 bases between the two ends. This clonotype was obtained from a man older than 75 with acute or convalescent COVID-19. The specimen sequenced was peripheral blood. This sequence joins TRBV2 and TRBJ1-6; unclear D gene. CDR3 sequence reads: CATQPGINSPLHF. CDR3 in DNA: TGTGCCACCCAACCGGGGATCAATTCACCCCTCCACTTT.